This TCR beta chain emerged from a study of blood T cells in healthy people across ages. For the second PCR, which ran for roughly 7 to 11 cycles, a sample-barcoded 5' primer and a J-beta primer mix were used. Researchers report that each sample yielded at least 3 million CDR3-containing paired-end reads. TCRdb independently ran MiXCR on the 5' RACE reads; one entry per CDR3 protein. The sample lists some 1.7 million distinct CDR3 sequences; 25% to 30% were seen once. Findings and caveats of the study: With donor CMV status unknown, expanded clonotype changes were possibly confounded. It was found that TCR beta diversity correlated strongly with the percentage of naive T cells.

To note about this clonotype: Its antigen is currently unknown.

V was pared by 1 base and J by 3 bases, with 11 bases between. Germline-derived CDR1 and CDR2 are SGHKS and YYEKEE (reference sequence). The CDR3 contains 15 residues. V gene TRBV5-5 combines with J gene TRBJ1-5, with D tentatively TRBD1 (5 bases). The sequence was collected from a woman in her thirties in good health. Sequencing used blood. The CDR3, as DNA: TGTGCCAGCAGCTTGATAGGGGTAACCAATCAGCCCCAGCATTTT. This codes for CASSLIGVTNQPQHF.